This T cell receptor beta chain comes out of a study of cytomegalovirus exposure and HLA in healthy donors (dated by TCRdb to 2015 to 2018). General notes on the study: According to an earlier analysis of around 600 of the donors, about 179 million T cells yielded roughly 110 million unique TCR beta sequences and around 280 Gb of sequence data. An early release that covered about 600 HLA-typed donors contained around 330 gigabases of sequencing data and 70 million to 100 million unique TCR sequences. Among the approximately 400 genotyped donors, around 79% belonged to the genetic ancestry cluster associated with self-reported Caucasian donors. The study aimed to test whether cataloging public T cell receptors could reveal signatures of past pathogen exposure. Using immunosequencing, the study profiled T cell repertoires from 500 to 800 subjects and related those repertoires to cytomegalovirus serostatus. Besides the first cohort of approximately 710 subjects, a separate validation cohort made up of 120 different subjects was used. To predict cytomegalovirus infection status, the study combined high-throughput TCR immunosequencing, statistical association of individual TCRs with disease status, and machine learning. A later analysis re-examined previously published TCR beta repertoires from roughly 720 donors and added high-resolution HLA genotyping to investigate patterns of TCR occurrence. Rather than using new phenotypic data, the later analysis identified candidate immune exposures from TCR beta sequences and from how often those sequences occurred across donors. In an earlier analysis of 550 to 700 of the donors, high-throughput TCR beta sequencing was used to judge whether each TCR beta V gene segment behaved as functional or pseudogenic. Donor age, sex, ethnicity and CMV serostatus were collected together with the repertoire data. A later genetic analysis took genome-wide SNP genotypes for about 55% of the roughly 670 donors and used that subset as a discovery cohort. All discovery cohort repertoires had been generated using a single sequencing platform. HLA typing covered class I and class II loci at four-digit resolution. Typing coverage varied by locus: about 620-630 donors for A, B, C, DRB1 and DQB1; more than 500 for DQA1; over 600 for DPA1; around 490 for DPB1. Four or five DR-DQ haplotypes were handled as single units for association and clustering because linkage in the cohort was strong. On average, roughly 240,000 unique TCR beta nucleotide sequences were sequenced per donor among some 420 genotyped donors of the cohort, with around 19% of those sequences being non-productive. The paper as a whole reports these results and caveats: At a false discovery rate of 0.05, a later analysis linked 15,000 to 20,000 TCR beta sequences to specific HLA alleles. According to a later genetic analysis, donors in an Asian-associated ancestry cluster had fewer N-insertions in productive TCRs than the approximately 670-donor mean. In both the original and validation cohorts, the classifier was reported to diagnose cytomegalovirus status with high specificity and sensitivity. Assigning TCR associations to individual alleles was difficult when HLA alleles, especially DR and DQ, strongly co-occurred. Sequencing depth was assumed to be roughly uniform across donors in the presence/absence analyses, though that assumption may not hold. In vitro tests confirmed that three of the cytomegalovirus-associated TCR beta chains recognize cytomegalovirus antigens. The authors suggested that the approach could potentially be generalized to other disease states and immunological phenotypes. A cluster of highly shared sequence variants was judged likely to be a technical artifact of the sequencing pipeline. In a later analysis, several top co-occurrence clusters were reported to appear linked to parvovirus B19, influenza, CMV and Epstein-Barr virus. Because HLA typing was missing for some donors at each locus, association tests included only the typed subset. In a later analysis, most CMV-associated TCR beta chains were found to appear HLA-restricted, with HLA associations seemingly driven largely by CMV exposure. The study listed 170 or so TCR beta chains as associated with cytomegalovirus. An earlier analysis of around 540 of the donors showed that most TCR beta V segments appeared in productive rearrangements either about 87% or about 30% of the time, which broadly matched IMGT annotations. The cohort was sequenced for TCR beta chains only, and without alpha or paired-chain data the features that could be detected were limited. Linkage disequilibrium might explain the correlated functional status among segregating V segments, but an unknown experimental factor could not be excluded. In a later analysis, the rate of TCR association differed among HLA loci, with DRB1 alleles having the most associated TCRs and HLA-C alleles having the fewest. In a later analysis, HLA-associated TCR beta chains showed more clonal expansion and lower generation probabilities than non-associated chains that were equally common. Over 15 rarely observed V segments, including chromosome 9 orphons, were excluded from the earlier analysis of some 590 of the donors because counts were too low. V-gene and J-gene trimming of TCR beta chains was associated with a missense DCLRE1C variant in a later genetic analysis, and the association was replicated in an independent cohort. Some IMGT-functional V segments, including TRBV6-2 and TRBV6-3, could not be distinguished by the 87-base-pair reads and were therefore excluded. While some public TCRs were present in many individuals, most TCR sequences turned up only very rarely across donors. A further reported finding was that TCR beta sequences accurately predicted the HLA-A and HLA-B alleles for most subjects in the first cohort. The only immune exposure information available for the cohort was CMV serostatus.

The cohort was made up of about 610 healthy bone marrow donors. At the time of sampling, all cohort members were nominally healthy, though unrecorded immune exposures were likely present. The donor tested CMV seropositive and was one of the 289 seropositive cohort members. A peripheral blood sample was provided by each donor, and peripheral blood mononuclear cells were used for TCR beta sequencing. Genomic DNA extraction from the blood cell samples was performed with the Qiagen DNeasy Blood Extraction Kit. Library generation was performed with the immunoSEQ multiplex PCR assay. For the multiplex PCR, a mixture combining 60 forward primers for TCR Vbeta segments and 13 reverse primers for TCR Jbeta segments was used. Amplification of the CDR3 region of rearranged TCR beta genes was performed with a multiplex PCR assay on genomic DNA. On the Illumina HiSeq System, the amplified TCR beta libraries were sequenced as 87-base-pair reads. From the authors' description of their analysis: A later analysis tallied tens of millions of unique TCR beta chains across the 666 repertoires, and approximately 9.9 million of those chains were shared by two or more donors. Raw reads were error-corrected and collapsed into unique sequences by a nearest-neighbor algorithm in which closely related sequences were merged to remove PCR and sequencing errors. CDR3 sequences were aligned to IMGT reference sequences to assign V, D and J gene segments. For a sequence to be retained, a match of at least six nucleotides to both a V gene segment and a J gene segment was required. A rearrangement was called productive if the CDR3 had no stop codons and remained in frame with V and J, and every other rearrangement was called non-productive. CDR3 was defined according to IMGT convention as the region running from the second conserved V-encoded cysteine to the conserved J-encoded phenylalanine. Sequences without an unambiguous match to a single V gene segment were excluded from the earlier analysis of about 600 of the donors. An earlier analysis of 500 to 600 of the donors classified V segments as functional when productive rearrangements were above 56.7% and as segregating when the standard deviation between donors was above 5%. A statistical classification framework was developed to diagnose cytomegalovirus status using the catalog of TCR beta chain sequences. V and J gene assignment, in a later analysis, came from comparing TCR nucleotide sequences with IMGT/GENE-DB human TR gene sequences. In a later analysis, CDR3 sequences and most-parsimonious VDJ recombination scenarios were assigned using the TCRdist pipeline. In a later analysis, each TCR beta chain was defined by its CDR3 amino acid sequence together with its V-gene family, and reads lacking a unique V-gene family were excluded. In a later analysis, nearly 600 highly shared, low-generation-probability nucleotide sequences were removed to address suspected cross-contamination and a sequencing artifact. In a later analysis, a clonal expansion index was calculated for each public chain from normalized within-repertoire ranks of inferred template counts. In a later analysis, generation probabilities were computed using a VDJ recombination model fitted to out-of-frame rearrangements, and the results were checked against IGoR. Hypergeometric tests were used in a later analysis to score TCR-TCR, TCR-HLA and TCR-CMV co-occurrence, with a repertoire-size bias correction applied to the TCR pairs. To estimate false discovery rates, a later analysis permuted the HLA or CMV assignments 20 times. A later analysis grouped co-occurring TCRs with DBSCAN, adding TCRdist sequence similarity when clustering within HLA-allele-positive subsets. Co-occurrence clustering excluded repertoires with fewer than 30,000 or more than 120,000 public chains, plus five with anomalous nucleotide sharing. TCRdb took over this immuneACCESS table, retaining in-frame rearrangements with V and J assigned. Such tables are incomplete; in checked studies, under half of the missing clones stem from an unresolved V gene, and the remainder is unexplained. The D gene and trimming were derived from the DNA, and the V and J assignments and clone size from that table. This sample holds approximately 190,000 clones; roughly 76% were observed only once. The ten largest make up approximately 6.3% of the sample.

From a lookup of the germline V gene (reference sequence), CDR1 and CDR2 are SEHNR and FQNEAQ. V ends up 1 base short and J 6 bases short, with an unmatched junction base count of 6. Including the terminal cysteine and phenylalanine, the CDR3 comprises 14 residues. Here the CDR3 DNA is all that survives: 42 bases in frame from base 1. For this clone: Its antigen remains undetermined. One base away there is no much larger clone; base qualities are not given.

The chain joins TRBV7-9 to TRBJ2-7; TRBD2 fits 7 bases in the junction. Sequencing was carried out using PBMCs. This receptor was taken from a man in his forties in good health and CMV-seropositive. The DNA sequence is as follows: TGTGCCAGCAGCTTAGTGGTCAGGGAGGGCGAGCAGTACTTC. This gives the protein CASSLVVREGEQYF.